Each of the 15 T cell receptor beta chains below was sequenced from the same sample in a study of blood T cell repertoires in COVID-19. Libraries were prepared by immunoSEQ multiplex PCR; TCRdb keeps only in-frame clonotypes and omits some of them. The sample shows under 150,000 clones, about 88% of them seen only once. Input material: peripheral blood. The receptors shown here come from an older woman who had recovered from COVID-19.

The chain couples TRBV24-1 to TRBJ1-2, with 8 bases aligning to TRBD1. The V gene's germline CDR1 is KGHDR and CDR2 SFDVKD. Losses at the gene ends were 4 bases for V and 8 bases for J; bases not matched to a gene: 8. This CDR3 is built from 14 residues. CDR3 sequence: CATSDPGQGGGYTF. CDR3 bases: TGTGCCACCAGTGACCCCGGACAGGGAGGGGGCTACACCTTC.

V is TRBV6-5 and J is TRBJ2-3, with 8 bases that match TRBD1. Germline V gene lookup returns CDR1 MNHEY and CDR2 SVGAGI. The CDR3 contains 15 residues. V shed 6 bases, J shed 2 bases, and the junction held 7 bases outside the gene matches. The CDR3 DNA reads as TGTGCCAGCAGCCACGACAGGGGACCCACAGATACGCAGTATTTT. It encodes CASSHDRGPTDTQYF.

The chain uses TRBV4-1 and TRBJ1-6, with D uncertain. Germline-derived CDR1 and CDR2 are MGHRA and YSYEKL. The CDR3 sequence is 14 residues long. Trimming removed 2 bases at V and 7 bases at J, with 9 bases between. The CDR3 nucleotides are TGCGCCAGCAGCCAAACAGCTATCAATTCACCCCTCCACTTT. Its translation: CASSQTAINSPLHF.

The rearrangement joins TRBV5-1 to TRBJ2-3; weak D call: TRBD2 (5 bases). The germline V gene has CDR1 SGHRS and CDR2 YFSETQ. The CDR3 covers 15 residues. V was pared by 4 bases and J by 1 base, with 13 bases between. CDR3: CASSGASGGTDTQYF. CDR3 DNA: TGCGCCAGCAGCGGAGCGTCCGGGGGCACAGATACGCAGTATTTT.

This clone was observed once. J is TRBJ2-1 and V is TRBV4-2; TRBD2 might be the D (6 bases). Trimming stripped 3 bases from V and 4 bases from J, with 16 bases between. The CDR3 spans 16 residues. Germline V gene lookup returns CDR1 LGHNA and CDR2 YNFKEQ. CDR3 loop: CASSHPPSDLYNEQFF. As DNA, the CDR3 is TGTGCCAGCAGCCATCCCCCTAGCGACCTTTACAATGAGCAGTTCTTC.

This chain links TRBV7-9 with TRBJ2-3; D gene uncertain. The length of the CDR3 is 12 residues. The ends were cut back, 6 bases at V and 0 bases at J, with 4 bases in the middle. Germline CDR1 reads SEHNR; CDR2 reads FQNEAQ (reference sequence). CDR3 in amino acids: CASRSSTDTQYF. The CDR3 bases are TGTGCCAGCAGGTCGAGCACAGATACGCAGTATTTT.

The rearrangement joins TRBV9 to TRBJ1-2, with D hard to call. Trimming took off 3 bases at V and 4 bases at J, with 19 bases between the two ends. CDR3 size: 16 residues. Per germline, CDR1 SGDLS and CDR2 YYNGEE. DNA of the CDR3: TGTGCCAGCAGCGAGGGCCGGAGGGAAGCGGGCTATGGCTACACCTTC. Translated: CASSEGRREAGYGYTF.

This chain links TRBV19 with TRBJ1-5, with 10 bases aligning to TRBD1. Per germline, CDR1 LNHDA and CDR2 SQIVND (reference sequence). The ends lost 9 bases at V and 5 bases at J; junction bases unmatched: 7. This CDR3 has 14 amino acids. CDR3 sequence (DNA): TGTGCCAGCAGAGGACAGGGGGGATATCAGCCCCAGCATTTT. Protein sequence: CASRGQGGYQPQHF.

This chain joins TRBV2 and TRBJ1-2; 8 nucleotides align to TRBD1. The CDR3 is 15 residues long. V lost 4 bases to trimming and J lost 2 bases; unmatched junction nucleotides: 6. The germline gives CDR1 SNHLY, CDR2 FYNNEI. The CDR3, as DNA: TGTGCCAGCAGTGGGACAGGGCGACCGAACTATGGCTACACCTTC. It specifies CASSGTGRPNYGYTF.

In DNA, the CDR3 is TGTGCCAGCACCCCGGCTAGCGATTACTACAATGAGCAGTTCTTC. The encoded protein is CASTPASDYYNEQFF. The chain combines TRBV5-6 with TRBJ2-1, with TRBD2 as a possible D gene (6 bases). CDR1 is SGHDT, CDR2 YYEEEE, per germline. V was shortened by 6 bases and J by 3 bases, with 16 bases between the two germline ends. CDR3 length equals 15 residues. The variable domain in full, with the rest retrieved from reference TRBV5-6 and TRBJ2-1, is DAGVTQSPTHLIKTRGQQVTLRCSPKSGHDTVSWYQQALGQGPQFIFQYYEEEERQRGNFPDRFSGHQFPNYSSELNVNALLLGDSALYLCASTPASDYYNEQFFGPGTRLTVL.

The chain has TRBV18 and TRBJ2-7; 9 bases are shared with TRBD1. CDR3 length equals 14 residues. Germline V gives CDR1 KGHSH, CDR2 LQKENI. The trim removed 3 bases at V and 4 bases at J, leaving 4 bases unmatched. The CDR3 protein is CASSPGQGIYEQYF. CDR3 in DNA: TGTGCCAGCTCACCCGGACAGGGGATATACGAGCAGTACTTC.

The chain couples TRBV19 to TRBJ2-7; 10 nucleotides align to TRBD1. In germline, CDR1 is LNHDA, CDR2 SQIVND (reference sequence). With 6 bases clipped from V and 2 bases from J, the junction kept 4 bases outside the gene matches. This CDR3 has 14 amino acids. CDR3 protein: CASRGTGATYEQYF. The CDR3 coding sequence is TGTGCCAGTAGAGGGACAGGGGCGACCTACGAGCAGTACTTC.

The chain joins TRBV11-3 to TRBJ2-7; D call uncertain. CDR1 is SGHNT, CDR2 YENEEA, per germline. The CDR3 loop spans 14 amino acids. V was pared by 1 base and J by 7 bases, with 14 bases between. The CDR3, as DNA: TGTGCCAGCAGCTTAGGCGGAACCAGAATGGAGCAGTACTTC. This translates into CASSLGGTRMEQYF.

The rearrangement joins TRBV27 to TRBJ1-5; 8 nucleotides line up with TRBD1. V lost 0 bases, J lost 2 bases, and 9 bases stayed unmatched. The CDR3 loop spans 18 amino acids. Germline V gene data show CDR1 as MNHEY and CDR2 as SMNVEV (reference sequence). The CDR3 loop reads CASSLSIGQGGRNQPQHF. As DNA, the CDR3 is TGTGCCAGCAGTTTATCCATCGGACAGGGAGGGCGCAATCAGCCCCAGCATTTT.

The chain's CDR3 is CASSVGTGGQPQHF. The CDR3, as DNA: TGTGCCAGCAGTGTGGGGACAGGGGGGCAGCCCCAGCATTTT. The J gene is TRBJ1-5, the V gene TRBV2; TRBD1 agrees at 11 bases. V dropped 4 bases and J dropped 7; count of bases not matched to a gene: 3. Germline loops: CDR1 SNHLY, CDR2 FYNNEI. This CDR3 has 14 residues.